A single sample is the source of the 25 T cell receptor beta chains below, sequenced in a study of T cells after yellow fever vaccination. TCRdb reanalysed the 5' RACE reads using MiXCR and keeps one entry per CDR3 protein. The data hold some 560,000 distinct CDR3 sequences, with 19% observed a single time. Sequencing used PBMCs, obtained 15 days after the yellow fever booster vaccination. The receptors stem from a man in his thirties or forties who received the YFV17D yellow fever vaccine.

The sample holds a few counts of this clonotype. This sequence joins TRBV5-5 and TRBJ1-6; the match to TRBD1 covers 7 bases. The CDR3 sequence is 15 residues long. Per germline, CDR1 SGHKS and CDR2 YYEKEE (reference sequence). Trimming at V came to 4 bases and at J to 7 bases, leaving 8 bases not matched to a gene. The chain's CDR3 is CASSATGSGNSPLHF. The CDR3 DNA reads as TGTGCCAGCAGCGCGACAGGGAGCGGGAATTCACCCCTCCACTTT.

There are many counts of this clonotype. The rearrangement uses TRBV18 and TRBJ2-5; no firm D call. The V end was cut by 2 bases, the J end by 5 bases, with 6 bases between. The CDR3 is 12 residues long. CDR1 is KGHSH, CDR2 LQKENI, per germline. CDR3 loop: CASSPLQETQYF. Written as DNA, the CDR3 is TGTGCCAGCTCACCATTGCAGGAGACCCAGTACTTC.

V usage is TRBV7-2 and J usage is TRBJ2-1; D remains ambiguous. Per germline, CDR1 SGHTA and CDR2 FQGNSA. The CDR3 runs 13 residues. The germline V and J ends were trimmed by 11 bases and 6 bases, with 17 bases remaining between them. CDR3 loop: CASSKRGLNEQFF. Written as DNA, the CDR3 is TGTGCCTCAAGCAAGCGAGGTCTCAATGAGCAGTTCTTC.

V gene TRBV25-1 combines with J gene TRBJ1-1; D is unresolved. The CDR3 length is 14 residues. Germline V lookup: CDR1 MGHDK, CDR2 SYGVNS. V dropped 3 bases and J dropped 0 bases, with 8 bases sitting between them. CDR3 nucleotides: TGTGCCAGCAGTGATTCACACCTGAACACTGAAGCTTTCTTT. It yields the protein CASSDSHLNTEAFF.

This clonotype occurred a few times. V is TRBV20-1 and J is TRBJ2-1; 9 bases match TRBD2. Germline-derived CDR1 and CDR2 are DFQATT and SNEGSKA (reference sequence). The CDR3 length is 16 residues. V gave up 6 bases and J gave up 1 base; unmatched junction bases: 10. The CDR3 DNA reads TGCAGTGCAAATCGGGGACTAGCAGCGTCCTACAATGAGCAGTTCTTC. Translated, it gives CSANRGLAASYNEQFF.

This clonotype was detected a few times. The chain combines TRBV15 with TRBJ2-1; 13 bases align to TRBD2. The CDR3 is made up of 15 amino acids. Trimming removed 5 bases from V and 10 bases from J; junction bases left unmatched: 8. Per the germline V gene, CDR1 is LNHNV and CDR2 is YYDKDF (reference sequence). CDR3 loop: CATSGRLAGGGEQFF. The CDR3 coding sequence is TGTGCCACCAGCGGTAGACTAGCGGGAGGTGGGGAGCAGTTCTTC.

In this sample, this clonotype turned up a few times. The chain recombines TRBV7-6 with TRBJ2-7, with 10 bases lining up with TRBD2. CDR3 size: 15 residues. Germline CDR1 SGHVS, CDR2 FNYEAQ. Germline trimming cut 6 bases from V and 3 bases from J; bases unmatched to any gene: 8. The CDR3 loop reads CASRETGTSDYEQYF. The CDR3 nucleotides read TGTGCCAGCAGGGAAACCGGGACTAGCGACTACGAGCAGTACTTC. The full variable domain, with the rest looked up from reference TRBV7-6 and TRBJ2-7, is GAGVSQSPRYKVTKRGQDVALRCDPISGHVSLYWYRQALGQGPEFLTYFNYEAQQDKSGLPNDRFSAERPEGSISTLTIQRTEQRDSAMYRCASRETGTSDYEQYFGPGTRLTVT.

This clonotype was picked up a small number of times. The chain carries TRBV3-1 and TRBJ1-1; TRBD1 might be the D (5 bases). Germline lookup yields CDR1 LGHDT and CDR2 YNNKEL (reference sequence). Trimming shortened V by 0 bases and J by 1 base, and 6 bases separated the two germline ends. The CDR3 covers 14 residues. The CDR3 is CASSQDTGNTEAFF. In DNA, the CDR3 is TGTGCCAGCAGCCAAGACACAGGGAACACTGAAGCTTTCTTT.

To note about this clonotype: One end of the junction is discordant with germline, which a read error may explain. The chain employs TRBV12-3 or TRBV12-4 and TRBJ2-4; D possibly matches TRBD1 or TRBD2 (5 bases each). This CDR3 is 12 amino acids long. Here the CDR3 DNA reads TGTGCCAGCAGCTTAGAGGGGAACATTCAGTACTTC. This sequence encodes CASSLEGNIQYF.

This clonotype was detected a few times. V is TRBV2 and J is TRBJ2-2; 8 bases are a match to TRBD1. The CDR3 is made up of 13 amino acids. Per germline, CDR1 SNHLY and CDR2 FYNNEI. The V and J ends lost 10 bases and 4 bases, in that order; junction bases with no gene match: 5. The CDR3 sequence: CAIGTGRTGELFF. CDR3 sequence (DNA): TGTGCCATCGGGACAGGTCGCACCGGGGAGCTGTTTTTT. Using reference TRBV2 and TRBJ2-2 for the parts outside the CDR3, the full variable domain is EPEVTQTPSHQVTQMGQEVILRCVPISNHLYFYWYRQILGQKVEFLVSFYNNEISEKSEIFDDQFSVERPDGSNFTLKIRSTKLEDSAMYFCAIGTGRTGELFFGEGSRLTVL.

In its sample, this clonotype was seen a few times. In DNA form, the CDR3 reads TGTGCCAGCAGTCCCAGCGGGGGGAGGCCAGATACGCAGTATTTT. It translates to CASSPSGGRPDTQYF. V and J are TRBV5-4 and TRBJ2-3, with TRBD2 matching over 9 bases. The CDR3 consists of 15 residues. V dropped 5 bases and J dropped 4; count of bases not matched to a gene: 8. The germline CDR1 and CDR2 sequences are SGHNT and YYREEE (reference sequence). Full variable domain (rest looked up from reference TRBV5-4 and TRBJ2-3): ETGVTQSPTHLIKTRGQQVTLRCSSQSGHNTVSWYQQALGQGPQFIFQYYREEENGRGNFPPRFSGLQFPNYSSELNVNALELDDSALYLCASSPSGGRPDTQYFGPGTRLTVL.

This clonotype has at least ten counts. The V call is TRBV7-9, the J call TRBJ2-2; D remains ambiguous. The CDR3 consists of 12 residues. Trimming pared 5 bases from V and 3 bases from J, leaving 4 bases between. Germline lookup yields CDR1 SEHNR and CDR2 FQNEAQ (reference sequence). The CDR3: CASSPHTGELFF. CDR3 nucleotides: TGTGCCAGCAGCCCTCACACCGGGGAGCTGTTTTTT.

This chain joins TRBV23-1 and TRBJ2-1; D tentatively reads TRBD1 or TRBD2 (6 bases each). TRBV23-1 is an open reading frame, and its role is uncertain. The V gene lost 2 bases and the J gene lost 7 bases, with 15 bases spanning the gap. The CDR3 is 15 residues long. Written as DNA, the CDR3 is TGCGCCAGCAGTCAAAGATTCGGGGGACATAATGAGCAGTTCTTC. As protein: CASSQRFGGHNEQFF.

This clonotype has only a few counts. Compared with germline, one end of the junction differs, possibly owing to a read error. The rearrangement links TRBV7-2 to TRBJ2-7; 7 bases align to TRBD2. The length of the CDR3 is 13 residues. Germline V CDR1 and CDR2: SGHTA, FQGNSA. CDR3 DNA sequence: TGTGCCAGCAGATTAGCGGGCACCTACGAGCAGTACTTC. Encoded protein: CASRLAGTYEQYF. Drawing the rest from reference TRBV7-2 and TRBJ2-7, the complete variable domain is GAGVSQSPSNKVTEKGKDVELRCDPISGHTALYWYRQSLGQGLEFLIYFQGNSAPDKSGLPSDRFSAERTGGSVSTLTIQRTQQEDSAVYLCASRLAGTYEQYFGPGTRLTVT.

This clonotype was seen once. This rearrangement joins TRBV15 to TRBJ2-6; D gene unclear. Looked up from germline, CDR1 is LNHNV and CDR2 is YYDKDF (reference sequence). V was trimmed by 2 bases and J by 0 bases, leaving 11 bases between them. The CDR3 consists of 17 residues. The CDR3 DNA reads as TGTGCCACCAGCAGACCAGACCGAAGCTCTGGGGCCAACGTCCTGACTTTC. It codes for CATSRPDRSSGANVLTF.

The chain joins TRBV30 to TRBJ1-5, with a weak D call TRBD1 (5 bases). CDR3 length: 14 residues. CDR1 and CDR2 (germline): GTSNPN, SVGIG (reference sequence). V was pared by 3 bases and J by 7 bases, with 16 bases between. CDR3 in DNA: TGTGCCTGGAGCGGGCCGTGGAGGGGCCAGCCCCAGCATTTT. This encodes CAWSGPWRGQPQHF.

V and J are TRBV6-8 and TRBJ2-1; D perhaps matches TRBD1 (6 bases). Between the trimmed V and J ends, which lost 6 bases and 9 bases, there was a span of 12 bases. The CDR3 length is 12 residues. Germline lookup yields CDR1 MNHGY and CDR2 SAAAGT. The CDR3 coding sequence is TGTGCCAGCAGACTGGGGGCCGGTGAGCAGTTCTTC. Protein: CASRLGAGEQFF.

V is TRBV21-1 and J is TRBJ2-7; the table calls TRBD1, which could not be checked here. TRBV21-1 has pseudogene status. The CDR3 has 16 amino acids. CDR3 bases: TGTGCCAGCAGCGTCCCCGGGACAGACTGCTCCTACGAGCAGTACTTC. Encoded protein: CASSVPGTDCSYEQYF.

This clonotype was observed a few times. The chain couples TRBV20-1 to TRBJ2-2; a possible D gene is TRBD1 (6 bases). The CDR3 covers 15 residues. Germline lookup yields CDR1 DFQATT and CDR2 SNEGSKA (reference sequence). Trimming removed 6 bases at V and 3 bases at J, with 17 bases between. CDR3 DNA: TGCAGTGCGCCCGGTACCAGGGGAGACACCGGGGAGCTGTTTTTT. Translating it yields CSAPGTRGDTGELFF.

This rearrangement joins TRBV11-2 to TRBJ2-3; 9 nucleotides line up with TRBD2. V shed 5 bases and J 11 bases; nucleotides not matched to a gene: 11. The germline gives CDR1 SGHAT, CDR2 FQNNGV. The CDR3 covers 14 residues. The CDR3 nucleotides read TGTGCCAGCAGCCCCGGGACTAGCCTTGTGAGGCAGTATTTT. As protein: CASSPGTSLVRQYF.

The chain recombines TRBV7-6 with TRBJ1-2, with 7 bases lining up with TRBD1. The germline CDR1 and CDR2 sequences are SGHVS and FNYEAQ. V lost 0 bases and J lost 4; bases outside the gene matches: 5. This CDR3 is built from 15 residues. CDR3 in DNA: TGTGCCAGCAGCTTAGCAGCCCGGGACAGCTATGGCTACACCTTC. It encodes CASSLAARDSYGYTF.

DNA for the CDR3: TGCAGTGCTAGAGGGCTAGCGGGATTCGACCGAGAGACCCAGTACTTC. It yields the protein CSARGLAGFDRETQYF. The rearrangement uses TRBV20-1 and TRBJ2-5; 9 bases line up with TRBD2. The CDR3 length is 16 residues. Germline V lookup: CDR1 DFQATT, CDR2 SNEGSKA (reference sequence). V lost 1 base to trimming and J lost 4 bases; unmatched junction nucleotides: 10.

This clonotype was seen a few times. This chain connects TRBV20-1 to TRBJ1-1; D gene ambiguous. The length of the CDR3 is 12 residues. V was cut by 5 bases and J by 0 bases, with 7 bases left in between. Per the germline V gene, CDR1 is DFQATT and CDR2 is SNEGSKA (reference sequence). CDR3 protein: CSAGSMNTEAFF. CDR3 in DNA: TGCAGTGCTGGAAGTATGAACACTGAAGCTTTCTTT.

This clonotype was observed a few times. The V gene is TRBV3-1, the J gene TRBJ1-1; D possibly corresponds to TRBD1 (6 bases). The germline CDR1 and CDR2 sequences are LGHDT and YNNKEL (reference sequence). This CDR3 is 13 amino acids long. V shed 1 base and J shed 6 bases, with 9 bases lying between them. DNA for the CDR3: TGTGCCAGCAGCCAAGTAGCAGGGGCTGAAGCTTTCTTT. As protein: CASSQVAGAEAFF.

The chain employs TRBV2 and TRBJ1-5; D unresolved. V shed 6 bases and J shed 4 bases, with 16 bases lying between them. This CDR3 spans 15 amino acids. From germline, CDR1 is SNHLY and CDR2 FYNNEI. CDR3 nucleotide sequence: TGTGCCAGCAGGGCCGAGGGCGGAGCTAATCAGCCCCAGCATTTT. Its protein product is CASRAEGGANQPQHF. The full variable domain, its missing parts supplied by reference TRBV2 and TRBJ1-5, is EPEVTQTPSHQVTQMGQEVILRCVPISNHLYFYWYRQILGQKVEFLVSFYNNEISEKSEIFDDQFSVERPDGSNFTLKIRSTKLEDSAMYFCASRAEGGANQPQHFGDGTRLSIL.